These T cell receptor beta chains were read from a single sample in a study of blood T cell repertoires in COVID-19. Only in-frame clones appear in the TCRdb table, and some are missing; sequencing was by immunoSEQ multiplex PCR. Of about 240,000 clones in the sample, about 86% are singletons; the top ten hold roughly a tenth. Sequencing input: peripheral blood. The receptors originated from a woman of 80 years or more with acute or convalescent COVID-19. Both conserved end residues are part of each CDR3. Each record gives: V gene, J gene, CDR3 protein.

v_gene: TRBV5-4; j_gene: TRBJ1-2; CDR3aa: CASSPTDRGDYGYTF
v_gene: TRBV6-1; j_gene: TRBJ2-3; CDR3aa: CASSEDRVNTQYF
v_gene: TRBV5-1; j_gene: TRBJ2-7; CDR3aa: CASSLALAGTYEQYF
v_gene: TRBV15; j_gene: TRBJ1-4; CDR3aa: CATSLDRGLTNEKLFF
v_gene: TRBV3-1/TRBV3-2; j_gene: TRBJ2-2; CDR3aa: CASKRQGTPSGELFF
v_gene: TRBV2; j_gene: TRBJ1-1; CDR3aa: CASSVRGTEAFF
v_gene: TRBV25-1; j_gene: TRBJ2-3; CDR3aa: CASSGAGGASDTQYF
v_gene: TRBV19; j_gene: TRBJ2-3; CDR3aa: CASSVGLAVGDTQYF
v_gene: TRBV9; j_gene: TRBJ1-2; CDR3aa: CASSAGDRYYGYTF
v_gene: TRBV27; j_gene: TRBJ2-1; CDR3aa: CASSPFSGSYNEQFF
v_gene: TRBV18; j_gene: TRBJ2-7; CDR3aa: CASSSGSSYEQYF
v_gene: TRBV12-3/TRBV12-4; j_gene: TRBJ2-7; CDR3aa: CASSDRNRDEQYF
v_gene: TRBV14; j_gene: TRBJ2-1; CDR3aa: CASSQLAGASYNEQFF
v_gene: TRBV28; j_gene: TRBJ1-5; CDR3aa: CASGPGTDNQPQHF
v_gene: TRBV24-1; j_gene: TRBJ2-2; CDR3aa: CATSAPAGSTGELFF
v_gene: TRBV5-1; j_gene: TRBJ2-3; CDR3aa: CASSSPGATDTQYF
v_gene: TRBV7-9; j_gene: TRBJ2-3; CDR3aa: CASSLEQVTQYF
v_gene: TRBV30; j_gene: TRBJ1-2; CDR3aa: CAWSEGQAIMGYTF
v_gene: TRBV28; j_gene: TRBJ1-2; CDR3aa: CASSLMGAGNYGYTF
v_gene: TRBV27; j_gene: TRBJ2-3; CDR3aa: CASSFRGFGQGTDTQYF
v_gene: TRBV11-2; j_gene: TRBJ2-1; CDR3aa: CASSLVRGLGSEQFF
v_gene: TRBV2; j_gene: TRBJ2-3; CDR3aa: CASSEGQGTDTQYF
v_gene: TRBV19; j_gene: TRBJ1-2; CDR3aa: CASSIGGEKNYGYTF
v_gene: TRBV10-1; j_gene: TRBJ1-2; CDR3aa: CASHPSGPRGYTF
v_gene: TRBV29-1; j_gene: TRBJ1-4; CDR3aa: CSVEDPVKEEKLFF
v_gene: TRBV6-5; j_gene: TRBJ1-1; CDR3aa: CASRSTVNTEAFF
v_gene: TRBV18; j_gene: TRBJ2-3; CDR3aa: CASSPLSGNTDTQYF
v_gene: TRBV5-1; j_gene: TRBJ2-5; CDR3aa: CASSRSDSIQETQYF
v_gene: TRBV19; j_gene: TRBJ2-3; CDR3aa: CASRLSPTDTQYF
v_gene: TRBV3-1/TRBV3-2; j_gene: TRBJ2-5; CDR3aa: CASSQDRRTGQETQYF
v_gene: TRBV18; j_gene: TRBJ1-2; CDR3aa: CASSTGQALNYGYTF
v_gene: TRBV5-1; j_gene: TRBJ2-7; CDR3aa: CASSLGTGSHEQYF
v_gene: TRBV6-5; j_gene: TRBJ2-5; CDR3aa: CASRAQPSGGETQYF
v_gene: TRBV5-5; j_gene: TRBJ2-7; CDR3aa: CASSKGQDPTYEQYF
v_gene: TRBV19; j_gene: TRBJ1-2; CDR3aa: CASSVRDKSYGYTF
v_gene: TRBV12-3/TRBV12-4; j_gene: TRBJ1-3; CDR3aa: CASSSNVLATIYF
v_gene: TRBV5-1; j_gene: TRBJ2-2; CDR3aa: CASSLDGTDTGELFF
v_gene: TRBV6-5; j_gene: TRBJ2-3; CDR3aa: CASSYGTGGLVDTQYF
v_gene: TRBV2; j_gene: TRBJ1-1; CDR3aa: CASSEAGANTEAFF
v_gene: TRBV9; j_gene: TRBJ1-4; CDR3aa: CASSDPLPGQHNEKLFF
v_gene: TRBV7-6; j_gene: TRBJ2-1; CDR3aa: CASSLNIPGLAGEEQFF
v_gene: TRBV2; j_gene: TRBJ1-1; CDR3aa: CASSEGWSPTAEAFF
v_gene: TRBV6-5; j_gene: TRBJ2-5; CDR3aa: CASSHPRTGSETQYF
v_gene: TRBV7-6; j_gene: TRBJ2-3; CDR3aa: CASRGQASTDTQYF
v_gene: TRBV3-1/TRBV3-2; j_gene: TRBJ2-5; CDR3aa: CASSQGGRKETQYF
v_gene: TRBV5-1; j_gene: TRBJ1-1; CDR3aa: CASSLQGGNTEAFF
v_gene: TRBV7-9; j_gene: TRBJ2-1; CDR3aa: CASSFRQGDEQFF
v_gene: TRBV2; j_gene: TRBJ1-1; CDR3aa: CASSEGRDRRVAFF
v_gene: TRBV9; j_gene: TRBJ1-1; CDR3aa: CASSPTGTSTEAFF